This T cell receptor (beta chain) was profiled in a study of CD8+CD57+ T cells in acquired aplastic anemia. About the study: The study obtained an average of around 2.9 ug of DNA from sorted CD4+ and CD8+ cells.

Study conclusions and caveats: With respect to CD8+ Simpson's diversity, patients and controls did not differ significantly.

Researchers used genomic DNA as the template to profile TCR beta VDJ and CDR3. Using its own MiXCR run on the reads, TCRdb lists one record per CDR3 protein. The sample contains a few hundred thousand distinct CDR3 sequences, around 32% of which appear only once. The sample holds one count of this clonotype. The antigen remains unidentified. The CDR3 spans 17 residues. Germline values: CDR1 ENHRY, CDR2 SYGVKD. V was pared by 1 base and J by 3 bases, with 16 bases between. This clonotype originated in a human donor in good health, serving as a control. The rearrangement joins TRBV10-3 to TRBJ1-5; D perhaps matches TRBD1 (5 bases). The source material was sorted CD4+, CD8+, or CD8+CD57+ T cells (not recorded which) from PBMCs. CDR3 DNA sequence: TGTGCCATCAGTGAGTATCGGACACCATTACCCAATCAGCCCCAGCATTTT. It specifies CAISEYRTPLPNQPQHF.